The TCR beta chain described here comes from a study of identifying expanded T cells in peripheral blood. Broader study findings: Over two and four weeks, about 16 and 20 clones changed, versus approximately 1.1 between replicates.

As concerns this clone: What it recognizes is unknown.

Libraries were prepared by immunoSEQ multiplex PCR; TCRdb keeps only in-frame clonotypes and omits some of them. The table has 100,000 or so clones, 87% seen once. The length of the CDR3 is 16 residues. V lost 3 bases, J lost 4 bases, and 19 bases lay in between. Germline V CDR1 and CDR2: SGHKS, YYEKEE (reference sequence). This rearrangement joins TRBV5-5 to TRBJ1-2; the D is unclear. The TCR was taken from a person aged 18-70 years in good health. Sequencing was performed on blood. The CDR3 DNA sequence: TGTGCCAGCAGCTCGAACGCCGGGAGCCCCTCCTATGGCTACACCTTC. It translates to CASSSNAGSPSYGYTF.